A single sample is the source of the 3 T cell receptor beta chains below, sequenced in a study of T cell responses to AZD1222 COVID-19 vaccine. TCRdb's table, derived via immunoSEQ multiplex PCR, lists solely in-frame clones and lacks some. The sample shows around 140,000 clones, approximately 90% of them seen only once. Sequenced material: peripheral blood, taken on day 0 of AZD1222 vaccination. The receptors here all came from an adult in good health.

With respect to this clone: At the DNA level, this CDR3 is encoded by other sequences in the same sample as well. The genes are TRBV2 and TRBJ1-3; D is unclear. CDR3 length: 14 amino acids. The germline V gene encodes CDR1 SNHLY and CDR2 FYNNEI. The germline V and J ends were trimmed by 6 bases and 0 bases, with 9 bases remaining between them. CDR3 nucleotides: TGTGCCAGCAGGCCCACAGACTCTGGAAACACCATATATTTT. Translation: CASRPTDSGNTIYF.

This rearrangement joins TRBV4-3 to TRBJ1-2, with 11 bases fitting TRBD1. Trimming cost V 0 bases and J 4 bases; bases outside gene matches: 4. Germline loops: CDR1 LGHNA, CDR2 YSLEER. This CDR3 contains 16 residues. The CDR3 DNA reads TGCGCCAGCAGCCAAGAGGTGGGGACAGGGGGCTATGGCTACACCTTC. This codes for CASSQEVGTGGYGYTF.

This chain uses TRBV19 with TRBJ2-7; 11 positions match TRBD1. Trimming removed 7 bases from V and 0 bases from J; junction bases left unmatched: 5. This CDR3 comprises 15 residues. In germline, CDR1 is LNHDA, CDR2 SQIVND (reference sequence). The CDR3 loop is CASTAGQGVSYEQYF. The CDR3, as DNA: TGTGCCAGTACCGCGGGACAGGGGGTCTCCTACGAGCAGTACTTC. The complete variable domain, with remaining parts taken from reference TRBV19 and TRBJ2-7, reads DGGITQSPKYLFRKEGQNVTLSCEQNLNHDAMYWYRQDPGQGLRLIYYSQIVNDFQKGDIAEGYSVSREKKESFPLTVTSAQKNPTAFYLCASTAGQGVSYEQYFGPGTRLTVT.